The clone carrying this T cell receptor (beta chain) was seen more than once but under ten times. Its specificity is not known. A much larger clone lies one base from this, so it may be a read error. TCRdb re-processed the PCR reads through MiXCR. The data contain tens of thousands of clones, less than 25% of them singletons. No patient received treatment before thyroid surgery. This entry belongs to a study of metastatic and nonmetastatic thyroid tumors. The wider study: Repertoires were compared across blood and tumor or nodule tissue from malignant and benign thyroid patients.

General study results and limits: In blood and tumor, TCR beta diversity was reportedly significantly higher in malignant thyroid tumors than in benign nodules.

CDR1 is SGHDT, CDR2 YYEEEE, per germline. The CDR3 loop spans 14 amino acids. Source material: blood. V usage is TRBV5-6 and J usage is TRBJ2-5; D not certain. The origin of this receptor is a female donor with papillary thyroid cancer or a benign thyroid nodule (not recorded which). Some clones in this sample may be carry-over from other donors' samples. The CDR3: CASSLDSFQETLYF. CDR3 DNA: TGTGCCAGCAGCTTGGACAGTTTCCAAGAGACCCTGTACTTC.